Below, one T cell receptor (beta chain) is given with its context. Its cognate antigen is unknown. The data originate from a study of shared clonotypes between healthy human individuals. For sorted subsets, 150 to 200 ng DNA per replicate equaled roughly 30,000 T cell genomes. The protocol was immunoSEQ multiplex PCR, while the TCRdb copy is restricted to in-frame clones and leaves out a portion. The sample includes 800,000 to 1,200,000 clones, around three quarters seen only once; the top ten take more than 0.5%. Findings and caveats of the study: Non-shared clonotypes had lower generation probabilities than those shared by all four donors. Only blood was sampled; tissue repertoires likely differ.

A split of CD4+ cells into CD45RA+ naive and CD45RA-negative memory subsets was performed. The sequence derives from a man aged 18 to 35 in good health. Some clones in this sample may be carry-over from other donors' samples. The sample consisted of memory CD4+ T cells from PBMCs. Subset of the sample: CD45RA-negative fraction.

The CDR3 sequence: CAIRAGTGPYEQYF. The DNA for the CDR3 is TGTGCCATCAGAGCCGGGACGGGCCCCTACGAGCAGTACTTC. The rearrangement uses TRBV10-3 and TRBJ2-7; D may be TRBD1 or TRBD2 (5 bases each). The CDR3 sequence is 14 residues long. V dropped 6 bases and J dropped 2 bases, with 14 bases sitting between them. The germline gives CDR1 ENHRY, CDR2 SYGVKD.